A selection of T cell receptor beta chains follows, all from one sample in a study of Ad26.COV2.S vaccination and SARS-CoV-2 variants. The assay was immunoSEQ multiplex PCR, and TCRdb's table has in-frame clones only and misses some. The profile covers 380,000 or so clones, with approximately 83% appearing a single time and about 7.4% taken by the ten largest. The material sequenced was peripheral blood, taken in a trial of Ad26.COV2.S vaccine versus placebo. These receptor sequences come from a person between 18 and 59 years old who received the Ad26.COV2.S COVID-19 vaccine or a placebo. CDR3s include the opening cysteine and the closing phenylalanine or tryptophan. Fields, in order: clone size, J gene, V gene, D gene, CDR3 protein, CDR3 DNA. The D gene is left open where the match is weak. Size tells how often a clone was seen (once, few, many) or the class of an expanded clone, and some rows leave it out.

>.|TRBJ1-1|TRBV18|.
CASSPIQGGDTEAFF
TGTGCCAGCTCCCCGATTCAGGGAGGGGACACTGAAGCTTTCTTT
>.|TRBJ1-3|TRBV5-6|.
CASSLPGAGNTIYF
TGTGCCAGCAGCTTACCGGGAGCTGGAAACACCATATATTTT
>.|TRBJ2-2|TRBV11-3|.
CASTRSSTGELFF
TGTGCCAGCACGCGGTCGAGCACCGGGGAGCTGTTTTTT
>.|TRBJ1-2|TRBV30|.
CAWRENASNPNYGYTF
TGTGCCTGGAGGGAAAATGCCAGCAATCCTAACTATGGCTACACCTTC
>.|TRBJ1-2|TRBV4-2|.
CASSQDSYRESYTF
TGTGCCAGCAGCCAAGATTCTTACAGGGAAAGCTACACCTTC
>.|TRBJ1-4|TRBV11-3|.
CASSLGWNEKLFF
TGTGCCAGCAGCTTAGGGTGGAATGAAAAACTGTTTTTT
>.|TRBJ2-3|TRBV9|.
CASSRPTGLTDTQYF
TGTGCCAGCTCTAGGCCGACCGGGCTCACAGATACGCAGTATTTT
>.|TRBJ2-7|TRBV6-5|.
CASSRPRTASYEQYF
TGTGCCAGCAGCCGCCCGAGGACAGCCTCCTACGAGCAGTACTTC
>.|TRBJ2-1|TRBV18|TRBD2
CASSPPSGAEPSEQFF
TGTGCCAGCTCACCACCCAGCGGGGCGGAACCGAGTGAGCAGTTCTTC
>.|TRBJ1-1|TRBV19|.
CASSPRNFLNLDTEAFF
TGTGCCAGTAGTCCGCGAAATTTTCTCAACCTGGACACTGAAGCTTTCTTT
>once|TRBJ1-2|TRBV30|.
CAWSVPSYGYTF
TGTGCCTGGAGTGTACCCTCCTATGGCTACACCTTC